Listed below are T cell receptor beta chains from one sample, sequenced in a study of cytomegalovirus exposure and HLA in healthy donors. Method: immunoSEQ multiplex PCR; TCRdb's copy keeps in-frame clones and lacks some. This table has 150,000 to 200,000 clones, about 83% appearing once. Sequencing was performed on PBMCs. Receptors were obtained from a woman in her 30s in good health and CMV-seropositive. The CDR3 runs from the conserved cysteine through the conserved F or W. A D gene is named only where the DNA matches it firmly. Not all rows give a size; the values are once, few, many and, for expanded clones, a class.

d_call	cdr3_length	clone_size	v_call	j_call	cdr3_nt	cdr3_aa
.	13	.	TRBV10-2	TRBJ2-7	TGCGCCAGCAGTGTATTCGGGGGCTACGAGCAGTACTTC	CASSVFGGYEQYF
TRBD1	15	.	TRBV10-3	TRBJ2-7	TGTGCCATCCGTAATAGGGACAGAATATCCTACGAGCAGTACTTC	CAIRNRDRISYEQYF
.	13	.	TRBV5-1	TRBJ1-1	TGCGCCAGCAGCTTGGTGCCTACCTCGGAAGCTTTCTTT	CASSLVPTSEAFF
.	14	.	TRBV5-3	TRBJ2-7	TGTGCCAGAAGCTTGACCGGGGTAGAATACGAGCAGTACTTC	CARSLTGVEYEQYF
TRBD1	16	few	TRBV15	TRBJ1-4	TGTGCCACCAGCAGGGATGACAGGGAAAGTAATGAAAAACTGTTTTTT	CATSRDDRESNEKLFF
.	14	.	TRBV11-2	TRBJ1-2	TGTGCCAGCAGCTTGACCAGGGTCGCCGTTGGCTACACCTTC	CASSLTRVAVGYTF
TRBD1	15	.	TRBV5-1	TRBJ2-7	TGCGCCAGCAGCTTGGGGTGGGCAGGGGGCAACGAGCAGTACTTC	CASSLGWAGGNEQYF
TRBD2	15	few	TRBV27	TRBJ2-7	TGTGCCAGCAGTCCCCGAGATAGCGGGTCCTACGAGCAGTACTTC	CASSPRDSGSYEQYF
TRBD2	16	.	TRBV7-2	TRBJ2-5	TGTGCCAGCAGCTTAGTCCTAGCGGGGGGGAGGGAGACCCAGTACTTC	CASSLVLAGGRETQYF
TRBD1	16	few	TRBV28	TRBJ1-1	TGTGCCAGCACCCAAGAGGAGGGGGCATTGTACACTGAAGCTTTCTTT	CASTQEEGALYTEAFF
TRBD2	19	.	TRBV19	TRBJ2-1	TGTGCCAGTAGTATTAGGCCTAGCGGGGCCGAGAGCTCCTACAATGAGCAGTTCTTC	CASSIRPSGAESSYNEQFF
.	18	.	TRBV7-2	TRBJ1-2	TGTGCCAGCAGCTTATATTATGGAGGCGAGGGCCGCTTAGGTGGCTACACCTTC	CASSLYYGGEGRLGGYTF
.	15	.	TRBV6-1	TRBJ2-7	TGTGCCAGCAGTGAAGTAACAGGGAGCTCCTACGAGCAGTACTTC	CASSEVTGSSYEQYF
TRBD2	16	.	TRBV14	TRBJ2-3	TGTGCCAGCAGCCAAGTGTGGGCGGGAGGGCGAGATACGCAGTATTTT	CASSQVWAGGRDTQYF
.	14	few	TRBV6-5	TRBJ2-3	TGTGCCAGCAGTTGGCGGCACAGCACAGATACGCAGTATTTT	CASSWRHSTDTQYF
.	15	.	TRBV5-6	TRBJ2-7	TGTGCCAGCAGCTTAAGACAGACTGTAAACTACGAGCAGTACTTC	CASSLRQTVNYEQYF
.	15	.	TRBV27	TRBJ2-1	TGTGCCAGCAGTTTACGTATCCCGGCGGTTAATGAGCAGTTCTTC	CASSLRIPAVNEQFF